This section outlines one T cell receptor (beta chain) sequence together with its context. The data were taken from a study of blood T cell repertoires in COVID-19. This CDR3 has 14 amino acids. The germline gives CDR1 MNHEY, CDR2 SVGEGT. With 2 bases clipped from V and 6 bases from J, the junction kept 6 bases outside the gene matches. Authors' processing steps: Estimates of nucleated cell counts were drawn from the amplification of reference gene primers. TCRdb's copy holds only in-frame clones and misses some; the assay was immunoSEQ multiplex PCR. V, J and clone size derive from that table, while D and trimming were established from the DNA sequence. The sample contains some 220,000 clones, approximately 85% of which appear only once.

The sequenced sample consisted of peripheral blood. The clonotype was recovered from a woman between 70 and 85 years old with COVID-19, enrolled during active disease. The V call is TRBV6-2 or TRBV6-3, the J call TRBJ2-7, with 8 positions matching TRBD1. The CDR3 DNA reads TGTGCCAGCAGTTACCTGGACAGGGTTTCCGAGCAGTACTTC. Translating gives CASSYLDRVSEQYF.